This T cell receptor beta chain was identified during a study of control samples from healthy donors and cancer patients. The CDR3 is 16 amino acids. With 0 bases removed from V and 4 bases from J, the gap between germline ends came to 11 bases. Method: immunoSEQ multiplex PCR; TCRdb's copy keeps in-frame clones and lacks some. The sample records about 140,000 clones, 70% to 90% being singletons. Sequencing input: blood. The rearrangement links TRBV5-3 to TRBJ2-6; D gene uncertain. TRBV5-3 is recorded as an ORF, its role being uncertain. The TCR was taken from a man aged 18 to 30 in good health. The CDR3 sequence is CARSLGRIRGANVLTF. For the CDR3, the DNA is TGTGCCAGAAGCTTGGGCCGGATTAGGGGGGCCAACGTCCTGACTTTC.